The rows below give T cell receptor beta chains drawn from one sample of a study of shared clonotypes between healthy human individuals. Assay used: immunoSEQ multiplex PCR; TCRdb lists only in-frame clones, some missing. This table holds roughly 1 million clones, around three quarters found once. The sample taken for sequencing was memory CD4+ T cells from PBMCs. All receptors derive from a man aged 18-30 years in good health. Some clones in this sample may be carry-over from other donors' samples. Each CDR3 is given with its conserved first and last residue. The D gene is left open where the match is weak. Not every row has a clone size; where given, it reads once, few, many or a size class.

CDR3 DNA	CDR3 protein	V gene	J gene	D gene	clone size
TGCGCCAGCAGCTTGGGGCCGAACACCGGGGAGCTGTTTTTT	CASSLGPNTGELFF	TRBV5-1	TRBJ2-2	.	.
TGTGCCATCAGTGAATCCCAGCCGGTCCCCGAGCAGTACTTC	CAISESQPVPEQYF	TRBV10-3	TRBJ2-7	.	.
TGTGCCAGCAGCTCCCGACAGGGATACTCTGGGGCCAACGTCCTGACTTTC	CASSSRQGYSGANVLTF	TRBV7-8	TRBJ2-6	TRBD1	.
TGTGCCAGCAGAGAGACTAGCGGGAAATGGAATGAGCAGTTCTTC	CASRETSGKWNEQFF	TRBV2	TRBJ2-1	TRBD2	.
TGTGCCAGCAGCCGCGACAGGGACTACGAGCAGTACTTC	CASSRDRDYEQYF	TRBV11-2	TRBJ2-7	TRBD1	.
TGTGCCAGCAGCGCCGGGGGGGGCCTCCGGCGGGAGCAGTACTTC	CASSAGGGLRREQYF	TRBV7-2	TRBJ2-7	TRBD2	once
TGTGCCAGCTCAATGGACCAAGAGACCCAGTACTTC	CASSMDQETQYF	TRBV9	TRBJ2-5	.	.
TGCGCCAGCAGCTTGGTATCAGCGACCTACGAGCAGTACTTC	CASSLVSATYEQYF	TRBV5-1	TRBJ2-7	.	.
TGCGCCAGCAGCCGTGGTGAGGAGACCTATGGCTACACCTTC	CASSRGEETYGYTF	TRBV5-1	TRBJ1-2	.	many
TGCGCCAGCAGCTCCCGGATGGGAAGTTCCTACGAGCAGTACTTC	CASSSRMGSSYEQYF	TRBV5-1	TRBJ2-7	.	few
TGTGCCAGTAGTCCCCGGGGGCCGGAGGGAGGAACTGAAGCTTTCTTT	CASSPRGPEGGTEAFF	TRBV19	TRBJ1-1	.	.
TGTGCCAGCAGCTCCGGGACAGGGGAGGGGAATGAGCAGTTCTTC	CASSSGTGEGNEQFF	TRBV7-9	TRBJ2-1	TRBD1	.
TGTGCCAGTAGGGGAATAGGGGAAGAAGAGCAGTTCTTC	CASRGIGEEEQFF	TRBV19	TRBJ2-1	.	.
TGTGCCAGCAGTCAGTCAGGGGCCAATGGAAACACCATATATTTT	CASSQSGANGNTIYF	TRBV6-1	TRBJ1-3	.	.
TGCAGTGCTTCCACGTACAATGAGCAGTTCTTC	CSASTYNEQFF	TRBV20-1	TRBJ2-1	.	.
TGCGCCAGCAGCTCCACACCACAGGGAGGAGAGACCCAGTACTTC	CASSSTPQGGETQYF	TRBV5-1	TRBJ2-5	.	.
TGTGCCAGCAGCCCTGACAGTAGCAATCAGCCCCAGCATTTT	CASSPDSSNQPQHF	TRBV7-2	TRBJ1-5	.	.
TGTGCCAGCAGTGGATCTTCCTACGAGCAGTACTTC	CASSGSSYEQYF	TRBV2	TRBJ2-7	.	.
TGCGCCAGCAGGTTGGGGCAACTGTCCTACGAGCAGTACTTC	CASRLGQLSYEQYF	TRBV5-1	TRBJ2-7	.	.
TGTGCCAGCCGGCAATGGGGGGGAAGGGACAGAGGGAACGAGCAGTTCTTC	CASRQWGGRDRGNEQFF	TRBV11-2	TRBJ2-1	.	.
TGTGCCAGCAGCCAAGGGTTGGGCTCCGCCTACGAGCAGTACTTC	CASSQGLGSAYEQYF	TRBV14	TRBJ2-7	.	.
TGTGCCAGCAGACCTGACCCAGCGGATACGCAGTATTTT	CASRPDPADTQYF	TRBV5-4	TRBJ2-3	.	.
TGCGCCAGCCTTGAAAACCCTAGCGGGACCTCCTACAATGAGCAGTTCTTC	CASLENPSGTSYNEQFF	TRBV5-1	TRBJ2-1	TRBD2	.
TGTGCCAGCAGCCCCTCAGGACTAGCGGGAGCTTCCTACGAGCAGTACTTC	CASSPSGLAGASYEQYF	TRBV7-8	TRBJ2-7	TRBD2	.
TGCAGCGTTGGTTCTGTGTATATGGATGGCTACACCTTC	CSVGSVYMDGYTF	TRBV29-1	TRBJ1-2	.	.
TGTGCCAGCAGTACTACAGGGGGCGATGGCTACACCTTC	CASSTTGGDGYTF	TRBV2	TRBJ1-2	TRBD1	.
TGTGCCAGCAGCCAAGGACTAGCGGGAGGTCCCCAAGAGACCCAGTACTTC	CASSQGLAGGPQETQYF	TRBV4-2	TRBJ2-5	TRBD2	.
TGTGCCAGCAGCTTAGCTGGGGCTGAAGCTTTCTTT	CASSLAGAEAFF	TRBV13	TRBJ1-1	.	.
TGTGCCAGCAAAGTAACCGGGACAGACTACAATGAGCAGTTCTTC	CASKVTGTDYNEQFF	TRBV7-3	TRBJ2-1	TRBD1	many
TGTGCCAGCAGTGAACTTTTTATCTATGCCCCTTCCAGCTACCTTGGGAAAAAGACCCAGTACTTC	CASSELFIYAPSSYLGKKTQYF	TRBV6-1	TRBJ2-5	.	.
TGCGCCAGCAGCCAAGGGCTGGGCAGGGGGCTCTACGAGCAGTACTTC	CASSQGLGRGLYEQYF	TRBV4-1	TRBJ2-7	TRBD1	.
TGTGCCAGCAGCTTACTTCCGGCGGGAGGGAGCTACGAGCAGTACTTC	CASSLLPAGGSYEQYF	TRBV11-2	TRBJ2-7	TRBD2	.
TGCGCCAGTAGAAATCGGGGGGACACTGAAGCTTTCTTT	CASRNRGDTEAFF	TRBV5-1	TRBJ1-1	.	once
TGTGCCAGCTCCAGGGGGTTGGGAAACACCATATATTTT	CASSRGLGNTIYF	TRBV28	TRBJ1-3	TRBD1	.
TGTGCCTGGAGTGGGGTCGGGGGCGCGTACGGCTACACCTTC	CAWSGVGGAYGYTF	TRBV30	TRBJ1-2	.	few
TGTGCCAGTAGTACGACAGTCTTCTATGGCTACACCTTC	CASSTTVFYGYTF	TRBV19	TRBJ1-2	.	once
TGTGCCAGCAGCTTGGGCCAGAACACCGGGGAGCTGTTTTTT	CASSLGQNTGELFF	TRBV11-3	TRBJ2-2	.	few
TGTGCCAGCAGTACCCCGACGGGGGGTGGTGAAAAACTGTTTTTT	CASSTPTGGGEKLFF	TRBV28	TRBJ1-4	.	.
TGTGCCAGCACCGCAGGGTCAGATACGCAGTATTTT	CASTAGSDTQYF	TRBV5-4	TRBJ2-3	.	once
TGTGCCAGCAGCCCCGGGACAGGGGGGCAGCCCCAGCATTTT	CASSPGTGGQPQHF	TRBV7-9	TRBJ1-5	TRBD1	few
TGTGCCAGCAGCCGCAGTCTCCTGGACTGGAACACCGGGGAGCTGTTTTTT	CASSRSLLDWNTGELFF	TRBV4-2	TRBJ2-2	.	.
TGCGCCACGGAAAAACCCCGAATGCCGGCGGGGCCCCAGCATTTT	CATEKPRMPAGPQHF	TRBV10-1	TRBJ1-5	.	.
TGTGCCAGCAGCTCGAGATTCGGGGAGCTGTTTTTT	CASSSRFGELFF	TRBV11-3	TRBJ2-2	.	.